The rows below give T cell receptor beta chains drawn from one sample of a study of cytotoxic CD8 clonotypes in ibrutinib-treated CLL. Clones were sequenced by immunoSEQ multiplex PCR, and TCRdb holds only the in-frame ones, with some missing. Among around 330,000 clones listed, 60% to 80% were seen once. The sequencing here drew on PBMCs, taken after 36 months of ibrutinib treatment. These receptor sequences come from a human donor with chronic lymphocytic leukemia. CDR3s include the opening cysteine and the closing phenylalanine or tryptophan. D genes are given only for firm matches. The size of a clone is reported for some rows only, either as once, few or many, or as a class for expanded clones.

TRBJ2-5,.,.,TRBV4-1,TGCGCCAGCAGCCAAGATCCGGGGCAGGTTGTATCCGAGACCCAGTACTTC,CASSQDPGQVVSETQYF
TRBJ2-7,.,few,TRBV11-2,TGTGCCAGCAGCTTATCCCCCGAGCAGTACTTC,CASSLSPEQYF
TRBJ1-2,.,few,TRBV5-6,TGTGCCAGCAGCTTGGGGCCCAGGTTCAGCTATGGCTACACCTTC,CASSLGPRFSYGYTF
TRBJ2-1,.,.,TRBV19,TGTGCCAGTAGTATACGGACCCCCGGAATCAATGAGCAGTTCTTC,CASSIRTPGINEQFF
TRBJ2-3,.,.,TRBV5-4,TGTGCCAGCAGCTTGGATAGATTCACAGATACGCAGTATTTT,CASSLDRFTDTQYF
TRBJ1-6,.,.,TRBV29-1,TGCAGCGTTATCACAGGACCTCCGAATTCACCCCTCCACTTT,CSVITGPPNSPLHF
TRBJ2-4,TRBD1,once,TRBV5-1,TGCGCCAGCAGCCTCGGACAGGGAGCCAAAAACATTCAGTACTTC,CASSLGQGAKNIQYF
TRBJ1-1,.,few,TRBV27,TGTGCCAGCAGGAAGACCATGAACACTGAAGCTTTCTTT,CASRKTMNTEAFF
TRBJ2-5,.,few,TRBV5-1,TGCGCCAGCAGCTTGCAGGCAACGCAAGAGACCCAGTACTTC,CASSLQATQETQYF
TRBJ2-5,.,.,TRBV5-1,TGCGCCAGCAGCCCCGGGGGCGCTGAGACCCAGTACTTC,CASSPGGAETQYF
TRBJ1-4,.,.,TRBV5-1,TGCGCCAGCAGCTTGGATTCCGGGACGGTACGGGAAAAACTGTTTTTT,CASSLDSGTVREKLFF
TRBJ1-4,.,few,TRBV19,TGTGCCACCAGTCGGGCAGGGCGAGGTGAAAAACTGTTTTTT,CATSRAGRGEKLFF
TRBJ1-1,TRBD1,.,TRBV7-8,TGTGCCAGCAGCCCCTGGACAGGAGGTGAAGCTTTCTTT,CASSPWTGGEAFF
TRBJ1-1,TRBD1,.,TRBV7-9,TGTGCCAGCAGCTCCCCTCCGGGACAGGGCTCTGAAGCTTTCTTT,CASSSPPGQGSEAFF
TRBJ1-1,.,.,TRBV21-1,TGTGCCAGCAGCAAAGTGGACGGTTCCGGCACTGAAGCTTTCTTT,CASSKVDGSGTEAFF
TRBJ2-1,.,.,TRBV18,TGTGCCAGCTCACTGGAGCATGCGGGACAACTCAATGAGCAGTTCTTC,CASSLEHAGQLNEQFF
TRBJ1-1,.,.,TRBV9,TGTGCCAGCAGCGGTCTGGGATACACTGAAGCTTTCTTT,CASSGLGYTEAFF
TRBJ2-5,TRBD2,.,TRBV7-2,TGTGCCAGCAGCCTTATCGCGCGGGGGGCTAGTGAGACCCAGTACTTC,CASSLIARGASETQYF
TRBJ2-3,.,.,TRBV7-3,TGTGCCAGCAGCTTAAGCAGGGGGACTCCGCAGTATTTT,CASSLSRGTPQYF
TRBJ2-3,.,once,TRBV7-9,TGTGCCAGCAGCTTAGGATCAGGAGATACGCAGTATTTT,CASSLGSGDTQYF
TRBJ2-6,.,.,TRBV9,TGTGCCAGCAGCGACCCGATCTTCCTCAGGACCCCGAGCTCTGGGGCCAACGTCCTGACTTTC,CASSDPIFLRTPSSGANVLTF
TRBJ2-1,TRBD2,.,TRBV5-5,TGTGCCAGCAGCTCCGGGACTAGTGGGTTTTGGGACAATGAGCAGTTCTTC,CASSSGTSGFWDNEQFF
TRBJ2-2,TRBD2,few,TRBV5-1,TGCGCCAGCAGCTTGCGGACTAGCGGGGCCGCGAACACCGGGGAGCTGTTTTTT,CASSLRTSGAANTGELFF
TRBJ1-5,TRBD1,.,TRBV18,TGTGCCAGCTCCTCCGAGACAGGGCTCAGCGGTAATCAGCCCCAGCATTTT,CASSSETGLSGNQPQHF
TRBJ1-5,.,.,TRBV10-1,TGCGCCAGCAGTGAAAACAATCAGCCCCAGCATTTT,CASSENNQPQHF
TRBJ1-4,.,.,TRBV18,TGTGCCAGCTCACCACCACTGGGGTTGGCGGGTAATGAAAAACTGTTTTTT,CASSPPLGLAGNEKLFF
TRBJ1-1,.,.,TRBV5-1,TGCGCCAGCAGCTTGGCGGGGGTTAGAGGCACTGAAGCTTTCTTT,CASSLAGVRGTEAFF
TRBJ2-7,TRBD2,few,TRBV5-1,TGCGCCAGCAGCGGGACCGGGGGGAGCTCCTACGAGCAGTACTTC,CASSGTGGSSYEQYF
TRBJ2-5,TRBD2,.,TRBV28,TGTGCCAGCAGGGCGAAGGCGAAGTGGGTAGCGGGAGAAGAGACCCAGTACTTC,CASRAKAKWVAGEETQYF
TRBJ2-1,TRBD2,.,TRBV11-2,TGTGCCAGCAGGTCAGACAGACTAGCGGGCCCCAATGAGCAGTTCTTC,CASRSDRLAGPNEQFF
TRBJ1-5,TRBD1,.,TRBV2,TGTGCCAGCAGTGAACAGGGGGTAACGAGCCAGCCCCAGCATTTT,CASSEQGVTSQPQHF
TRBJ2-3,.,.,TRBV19,TGTGCCAGTAGTATTGTTGGGCTAAGGAATGCAGATACGCAGTATTTT,CASSIVGLRNADTQYF